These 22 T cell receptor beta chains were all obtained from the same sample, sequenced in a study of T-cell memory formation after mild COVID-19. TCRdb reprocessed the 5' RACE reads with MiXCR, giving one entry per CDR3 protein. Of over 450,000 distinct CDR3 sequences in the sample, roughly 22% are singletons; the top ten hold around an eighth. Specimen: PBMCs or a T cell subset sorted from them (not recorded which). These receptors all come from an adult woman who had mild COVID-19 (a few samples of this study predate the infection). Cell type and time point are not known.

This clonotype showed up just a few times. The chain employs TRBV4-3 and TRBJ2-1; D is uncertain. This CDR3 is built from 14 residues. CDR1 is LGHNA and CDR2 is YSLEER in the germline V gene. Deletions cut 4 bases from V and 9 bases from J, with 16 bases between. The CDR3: CASSPGRQDIEQFF. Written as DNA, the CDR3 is TGCGCCAGCAGCCCCGGCCGGCAGGATATTGAGCAGTTCTTC.

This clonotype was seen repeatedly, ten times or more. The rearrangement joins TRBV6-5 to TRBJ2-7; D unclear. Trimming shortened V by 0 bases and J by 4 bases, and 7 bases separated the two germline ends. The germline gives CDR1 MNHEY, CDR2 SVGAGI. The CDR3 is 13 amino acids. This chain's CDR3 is CASSYSAEYEQYF. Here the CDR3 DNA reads TGTGCCAGCAGTTACTCAGCAGAGTACGAGCAGTACTTC.

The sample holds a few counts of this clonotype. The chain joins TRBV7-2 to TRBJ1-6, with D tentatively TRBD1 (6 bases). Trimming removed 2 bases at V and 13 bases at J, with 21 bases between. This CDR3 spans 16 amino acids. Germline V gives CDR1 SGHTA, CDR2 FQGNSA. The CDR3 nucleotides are TGTGCCAGCAGCTTATACTGGGACACCCGGGAGAGGCCCCTCCACTTT. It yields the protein CASSLYWDTRERPLHF.

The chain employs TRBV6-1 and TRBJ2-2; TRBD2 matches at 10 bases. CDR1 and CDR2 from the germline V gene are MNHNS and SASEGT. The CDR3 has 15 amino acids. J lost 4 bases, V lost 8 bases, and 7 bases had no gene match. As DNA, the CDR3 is TGTGCCAGCTCGGGACTAGCGATGGGCACCGGGGAGCTGTTTTTT. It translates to CASSGLAMGTGELFF.

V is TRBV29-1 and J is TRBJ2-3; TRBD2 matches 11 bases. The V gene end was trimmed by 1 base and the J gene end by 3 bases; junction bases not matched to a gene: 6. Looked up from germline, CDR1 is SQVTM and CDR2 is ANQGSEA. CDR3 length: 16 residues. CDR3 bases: TGCAGCGTTGAAGGTCGACTAGCGGGAAGGACAGATACGCAGTATTTT. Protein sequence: CSVEGRLAGRTDTQYF.

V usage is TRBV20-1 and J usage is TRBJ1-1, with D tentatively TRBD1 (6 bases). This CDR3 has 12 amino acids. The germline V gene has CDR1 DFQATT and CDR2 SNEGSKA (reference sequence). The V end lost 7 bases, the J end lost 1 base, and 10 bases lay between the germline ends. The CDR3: CSGVGGNTEAFF. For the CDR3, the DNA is TGCAGTGGCGTAGGGGGGAACACTGAAGCTTTCTTT.

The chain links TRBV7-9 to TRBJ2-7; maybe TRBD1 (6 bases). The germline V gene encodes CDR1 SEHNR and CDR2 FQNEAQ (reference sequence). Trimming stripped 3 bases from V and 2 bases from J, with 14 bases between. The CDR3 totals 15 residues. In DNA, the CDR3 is TGTGCCAGCAGCTTTGGGACAAGCTCGACCTACGAGCAGTACTTC. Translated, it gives CASSFGTSSTYEQYF.

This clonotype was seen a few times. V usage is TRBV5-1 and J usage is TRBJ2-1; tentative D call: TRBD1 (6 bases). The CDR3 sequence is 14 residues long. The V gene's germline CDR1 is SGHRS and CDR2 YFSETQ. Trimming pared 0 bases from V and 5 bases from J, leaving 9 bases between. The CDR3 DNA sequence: TGCGCCAGCAGCTTGGCAACAGGGCACAATGAGCAGTTCTTC. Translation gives CASSLATGHNEQFF.

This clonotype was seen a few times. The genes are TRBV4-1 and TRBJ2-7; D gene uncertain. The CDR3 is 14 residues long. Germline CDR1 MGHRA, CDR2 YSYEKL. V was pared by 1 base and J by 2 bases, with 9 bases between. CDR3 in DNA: TGCGCCAGCAGCCAAGTGGCAGACACCTACGAGCAGTACTTC. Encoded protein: CASSQVADTYEQYF.

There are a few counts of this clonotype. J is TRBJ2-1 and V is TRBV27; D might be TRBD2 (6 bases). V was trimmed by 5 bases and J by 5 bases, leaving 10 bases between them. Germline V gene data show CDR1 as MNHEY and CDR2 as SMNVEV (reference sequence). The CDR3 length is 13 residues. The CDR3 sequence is CASSPGTHNEQFF. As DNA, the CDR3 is TGTGCCAGCAGTCCGGGGACTCACAATGAGCAGTTCTTC.

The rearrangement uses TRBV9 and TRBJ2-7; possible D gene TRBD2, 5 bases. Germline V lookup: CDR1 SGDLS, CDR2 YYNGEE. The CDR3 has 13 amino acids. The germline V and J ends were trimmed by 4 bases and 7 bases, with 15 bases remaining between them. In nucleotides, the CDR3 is TGTGCCAGCAGCCCTAGAGAGAGGGAGGAGCAGTACTTC. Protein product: CASSPREREEQYF.

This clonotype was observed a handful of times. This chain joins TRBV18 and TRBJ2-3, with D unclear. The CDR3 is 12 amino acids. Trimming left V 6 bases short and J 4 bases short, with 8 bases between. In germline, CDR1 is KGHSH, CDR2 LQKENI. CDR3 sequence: CASSQSSDTQYF. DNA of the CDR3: TGTGCCAGCTCTCAAAGCTCAGATACGCAGTATTTT.

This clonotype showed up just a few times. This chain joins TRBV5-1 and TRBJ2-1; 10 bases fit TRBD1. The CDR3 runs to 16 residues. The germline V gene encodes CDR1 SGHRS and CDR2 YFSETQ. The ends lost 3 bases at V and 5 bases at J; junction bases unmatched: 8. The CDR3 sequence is CASSWSGTGVNNEQFF. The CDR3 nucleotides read TGCGCCAGCAGCTGGTCCGGGACAGGGGTAAACAATGAGCAGTTCTTC.

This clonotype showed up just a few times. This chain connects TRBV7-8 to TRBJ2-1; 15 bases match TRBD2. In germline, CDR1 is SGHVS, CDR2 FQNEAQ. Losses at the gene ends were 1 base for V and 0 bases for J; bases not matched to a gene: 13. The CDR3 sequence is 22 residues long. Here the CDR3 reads CASSLVTLGLAGGQSSYNEQFF. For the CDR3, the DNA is TGTGCCAGCAGCTTAGTCACCCTGGGACTAGCGGGGGGCCAGAGCTCCTACAATGAGCAGTTCTTC.

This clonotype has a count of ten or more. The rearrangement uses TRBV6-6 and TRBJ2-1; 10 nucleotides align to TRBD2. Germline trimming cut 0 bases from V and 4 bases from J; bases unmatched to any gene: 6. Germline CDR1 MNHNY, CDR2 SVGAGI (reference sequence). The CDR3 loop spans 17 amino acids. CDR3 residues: CASSYSSLAGVYNEQFF. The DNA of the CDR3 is TGTGCCAGCAGTTACTCCTCCCTAGCGGGAGTTTACAATGAGCAGTTCTTC.

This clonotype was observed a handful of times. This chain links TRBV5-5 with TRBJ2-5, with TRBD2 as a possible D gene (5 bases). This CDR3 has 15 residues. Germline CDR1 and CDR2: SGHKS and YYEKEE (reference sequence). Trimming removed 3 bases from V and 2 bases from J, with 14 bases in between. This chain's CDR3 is CASSWVGEGQETQYF. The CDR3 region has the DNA TGTGCCAGCAGCTGGGTGGGAGAAGGTCAAGAGACCCAGTACTTC.

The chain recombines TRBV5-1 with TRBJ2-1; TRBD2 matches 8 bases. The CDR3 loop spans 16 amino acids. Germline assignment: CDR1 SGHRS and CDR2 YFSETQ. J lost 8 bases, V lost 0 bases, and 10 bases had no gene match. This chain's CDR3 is CASSLAGGGRGDEQFF. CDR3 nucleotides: TGCGCCAGCAGCTTGGCCGGGGGGGGCCGAGGCGATGAGCAGTTCTTC.

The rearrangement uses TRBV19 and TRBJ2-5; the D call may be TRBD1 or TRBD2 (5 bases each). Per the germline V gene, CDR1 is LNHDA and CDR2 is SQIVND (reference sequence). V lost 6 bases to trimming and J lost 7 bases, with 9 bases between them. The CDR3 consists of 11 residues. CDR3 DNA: TGTGCCAGTAGGATCGGGGCGACCCAGTACTTC. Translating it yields CASRIGATQYF.

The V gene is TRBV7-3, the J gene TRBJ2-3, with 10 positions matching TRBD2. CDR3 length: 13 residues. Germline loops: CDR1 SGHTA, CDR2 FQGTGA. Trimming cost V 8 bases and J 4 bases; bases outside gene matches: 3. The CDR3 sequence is CASASGRPDTQYF. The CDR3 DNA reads TGTGCCAGCGCTAGCGGGAGACCAGATACGCAGTATTTT.

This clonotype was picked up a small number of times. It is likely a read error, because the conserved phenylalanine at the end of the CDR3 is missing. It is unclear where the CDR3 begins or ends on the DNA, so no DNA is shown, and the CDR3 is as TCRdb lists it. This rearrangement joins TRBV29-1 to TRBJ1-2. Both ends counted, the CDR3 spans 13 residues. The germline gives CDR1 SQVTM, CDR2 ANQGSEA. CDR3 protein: CSVEDQVRGAYLV.

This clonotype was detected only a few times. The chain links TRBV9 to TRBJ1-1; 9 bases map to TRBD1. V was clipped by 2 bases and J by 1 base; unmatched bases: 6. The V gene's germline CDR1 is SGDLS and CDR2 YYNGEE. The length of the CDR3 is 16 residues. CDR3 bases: TGTGCCAGCAGCGTCGGACAGGGGAATTCGAACACTGAAGCTTTCTTT. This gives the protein CASSVGQGNSNTEAFF. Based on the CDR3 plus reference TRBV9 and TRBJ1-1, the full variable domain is DSGVTQTPKHLITATGQRVTLRCSPRSGDLSVYWYQQSLDQGLQFLIQYYNGEERAKGNILERFSAQQFPDLHSELNLSSLELGDSALYFCASSVGQGNSNTEAFFGQGTRLTVV.

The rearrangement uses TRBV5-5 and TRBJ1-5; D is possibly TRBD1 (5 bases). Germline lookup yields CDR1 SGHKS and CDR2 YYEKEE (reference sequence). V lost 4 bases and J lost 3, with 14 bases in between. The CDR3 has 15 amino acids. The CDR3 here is CASSVTGGNNQPQHF. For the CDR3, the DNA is TGTGCCAGCAGCGTCACGGGGGGAAACAATCAGCCCCAGCATTTT.